These 18 T cell receptor beta chains originate from one sample sequenced in a study of human T cells and chemical hapten exposure. TCRdb processed the RACE reads anew with MiXCR; each CDR3 protein has one entry. This table has about 380,000 distinct CDR3 sequences, roughly 4.8% appearing once. Time point in this sample: patch test 1, 2 weeks after DPC sensitization. The treatment was: therapeutic diphenylcyclopropenone sensitization with weekly scalp DPC. Sample: whole blood, taken in connection with sensitization to the hapten diphenylcyclopropenone (DPC). The receptors were gathered from a woman in her forties or fifties with alopecia areata. Some clones in this sample may be carry-over from other donors' samples.

This clonotype was counted a few times. The CDR3 region is CASSSSGQGAAYEQYF. The CDR3 bases are TGTGCCAGCAGTTCGAGCGGACAGGGGGCTGCCTACGAGCAGTACTTC. The chain combines TRBV27 with TRBJ2-7, with 11 bases matching TRBD1. Germline V CDR1 and CDR2: MNHEY, SMNVEV (reference sequence). V dropped 4 bases and J dropped 2; count of bases not matched to a gene: 7. The CDR3 is 16 residues long.

The table lists this clonotype with many counts. This chain uses TRBV11-2 with TRBJ2-2; D not certain. V gave up 1 base and J gave up 7 bases, with 7 bases separating them. The CDR3 covers 13 residues. Germline CDR1 and CDR2: SGHAT and FQNNGV. The DNA of the CDR3 is TGTGCCAGCAGCTTAGTTGGGGTCGGGGAGCTGTTTTTT. As protein: CASSLVGVGELFF.

This clonotype was recorded many times. This rearrangement joins TRBV5-1 to TRBJ1-1, with D perhaps TRBD1 (5 bases). V was pared by 4 bases and J by 1 base, with 8 bases between. The CDR3 sequence is 13 residues long. The germline gives CDR1 SGHRS, CDR2 YFSETQ. The CDR3 nucleotides read TGCGCCAGCAGCACCACAGGGAACACTGAAGCTTTCTTT. Translated, it gives CASSTTGNTEAFF.

This clonotype was recorded a few times. V gene TRBV10-3 combines with J gene TRBJ2-1; D unresolved. Germline V gene lookup returns CDR1 ENHRY and CDR2 SYGVKD. Between the trimmed V and J ends, which lost 2 bases and 1 base, there was a span of 3 bases. There are 13 residues in the CDR3. The CDR3 coding sequence is TGTGCCATCAGTGAGCGGTCCTACAATGAGCAGTTCTTC. Translated, it gives CAISERSYNEQFF.

In this sample, this clonotype turned up many times. The chain has TRBV5-6 and TRBJ2-7; D is unclear. The germline V gene has CDR1 SGHDT and CDR2 YYEEEE. The CDR3 length is 11 residues. V was clipped by 3 bases and J by 3 bases, with 4 bases between them. As DNA, the CDR3 is TGTGCCAGCAGCTCGTTCTACGAGCAGTACTTC. Translated, it gives CASSSFYEQYF.

This clonotype was counted between two and nine times. The chain combines TRBV5-5 with TRBJ1-1, with D unclear. The length of the CDR3 is 14 residues. V was cut by 4 bases and J by 2 bases, with 12 bases left in between. The germline gives CDR1 SGHKS, CDR2 YYEKEE (reference sequence). The chain's CDR3 is CASSLLGINTEAFF. In DNA form, the CDR3 reads TGTGCCAGCAGCCTGCTGGGGATTAACACTGAAGCTTTCTTT. Full variable domain (rest looked up from reference TRBV5-5 and TRBJ1-1): DAGVTQSPTHLIKTRGQQVTLRCSPISGHKSVSWYQQVLGQGPQFIFQYYEKEERGRGNFPDRFSARQFPNYSSELNVNALLLGDSALYLCASSLLGINTEAFFGQGTRLTVV.

This clonotype was seen many times. The J gene is TRBJ2-7, the V gene TRBV7-2; D tentatively reads TRBD1 or TRBD2 (5 bases each). The CDR3 runs to 15 residues. With 5 bases removed from V and 4 bases from J, the gap between germline ends came to 18 bases. From germline, CDR1 is SGHTA and CDR2 FQGNSA. This CDR3 is CASSPSSGPIYEQYF. The CDR3 bases are TGTGCCAGCAGCCCGTCCTCGGGACCCATATACGAGCAGTACTTC.

This clonotype was seen many times. CDR3 nucleotides: TGCAGTGCTAGAGCGGGACAGGGGGAGAGGGAGCTGTTTTTT. The encoded protein is CSARAGQGERELFF. This chain links TRBV20-1 with TRBJ2-2; TRBD1 aligns across 11 bases. CDR3 length equals 14 residues. CDR1 is DFQATT, CDR2 SNEGSKA, per germline (reference sequence). Trimming removed 1 base from V and 9 bases from J; junction bases left unmatched: 4.

Many counts were recorded for this clonotype. The CDR3 bases are TGTGCCAGCAGTTTCCGGGACAGGCTAGGAACCCAGTACTTC. Translated, it gives CASSFRDRLGTQYF. The chain employs TRBV6-5 and TRBJ2-5; 8 bases are a match to TRBD1. This CDR3 spans 14 amino acids. The junction had 9 bases not matched to a gene; V was cut back by 4 bases and J by 8 bases. Germline values: CDR1 MNHEY, CDR2 SVGAGI.

V gene TRBV11-2 combines with J gene TRBJ2-1; 13 bases agree with TRBD2. From germline, CDR1 is SGHAT and CDR2 FQNNGV. V lost 5 bases and J lost 5; bases outside the gene matches: 6. CDR3 size: 16 residues. The DNA of the CDR3 is TGTGCCAGCAGCCCGGGACTAGCGGGATTCCACAATGAGCAGTTCTTC. It is translated as CASSPGLAGFHNEQFF.

This clonotype has ten or more counts. J is TRBJ2-3 and V is TRBV7-9; D is perhaps TRBD1 (6 bases). CDR1 and CDR2 from the germline V gene are SEHNR and FQNEAQ (reference sequence). This CDR3 comprises 15 residues. Trimming removed 1 base at V and 3 bases at J, with 11 bases between. In nucleotides, the CDR3 is TGTGCCAGCAGCTTAGTACAGGGTGGAACAGATACGCAGTATTTT. This gives the protein CASSLVQGGTDTQYF.

This clonotype was observed many times. This rearrangement joins TRBV12-3 or TRBV12-4 to TRBJ1-1; TRBD1 aligns across 7 bases. Trimming cost V 6 bases and J 6 bases; bases outside gene matches: 16. There are 16 residues in the CDR3. CDR3 amino acids: CASSATGVVLFAEAFF. The CDR3 DNA reads TGTGCCAGCAGCGCAACAGGGGTGGTTTTGTTCGCTGAAGCTTTCTTT.

This clonotype was recorded many times. The chain is built from TRBV10-3 and TRBJ1-4; no clear D gene. V lost 8 bases and J lost 8, with 18 bases in between. This CDR3 region has 14 residues. Germline values: CDR1 ENHRY, CDR2 SYGVKD. In DNA, the CDR3 is TGTGCCATCCACGTGGATTGGGCTGAAGAAAAACTGTTTTTT. It specifies CAIHVDWAEEKLFF.

Note on this clonotype: The CDR3 ends on some other residue instead of the conserved phenylalanine or tryptophan, so this is likely a read error. The chain joins TRBV10-3 to TRBJ2-3; 9 nucleotides align to TRBD2. This CDR3 region has 18 residues. Germline CDR1 reads ENHRY; CDR2 reads SYGVKD. V dropped 4 bases and J dropped 0; count of bases not matched to a gene: 11. CDR3 loop: CAISARRMAGGSTDTQYI. CDR3 nucleotide sequence: TGTGCCATCAGTGCTCGTAGGATGGCGGGAGGGAGCACAGATACGCAGTATATT.

This clonotype occurred a few times. V is TRBV6-1 and J is TRBJ2-3; no firm D call. CDR1 and CDR2 (germline): MNHNS, SASEGT. Trimming took 3 bases from V and 1 from J, leaving 5 bases between them. The CDR3 runs 13 residues. Written as DNA, the CDR3 is TGTGCCAGCAGTGAGACTGGCACAGATACGCAGTATTTT. Its protein product is CASSETGTDTQYF.

The V and J genes are TRBV12-3 or TRBV12-4 and TRBJ2-7; TRBD1 aligns across 7 bases. This CDR3 is built from 14 residues. Germline trimming cut 7 bases from V and 4 bases from J; bases unmatched to any gene: 10. The CDR3 region has the DNA TGTGCCAGCACTTCCACCGGGACAGCATACGAGCAGTACTTC. Its protein product is CASTSTGTAYEQYF.

This clonotype was seen ten or more times. The V and J genes are TRBV4-3 and TRBJ2-1, with D hard to call. The CDR3 length is 12 residues. From germline, CDR1 is LGHNA and CDR2 YSLEER. Trimming took 2 bases from V and 9 from J, leaving 8 bases between them. The chain's CDR3 is CASSQMTGEQFF. The CDR3 nucleotides read TGCGCCAGCAGCCAAATGACTGGTGAGCAGTTCTTC.

This clonotype appeared many times. The rearrangement uses TRBV4-1 and TRBJ2-7, with D possibly being TRBD1 (6 bases). Germline lookup yields CDR1 MGHRA and CDR2 YSYEKL. This CDR3 is built from 15 residues. Trimming stripped 0 bases from V and 4 bases from J, with 13 bases between. The CDR3 DNA follows: TGCGCCAGCAGCCAAGATTTGACAGGATCATACGAGCAGTACTTC. Its translation: CASSQDLTGSYEQYF.